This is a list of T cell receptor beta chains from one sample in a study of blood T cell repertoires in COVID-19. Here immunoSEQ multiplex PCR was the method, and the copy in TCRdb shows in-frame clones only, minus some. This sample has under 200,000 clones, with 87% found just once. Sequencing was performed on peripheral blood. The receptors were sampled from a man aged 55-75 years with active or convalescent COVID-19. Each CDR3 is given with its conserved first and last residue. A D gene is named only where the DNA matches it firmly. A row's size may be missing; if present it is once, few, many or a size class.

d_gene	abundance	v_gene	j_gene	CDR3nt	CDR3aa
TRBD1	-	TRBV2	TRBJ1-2	TGTGCCAGCAGCACAGGACAGGGAAAAAACTATGGCTACACCTTC	CASSTGQGKNYGYTF
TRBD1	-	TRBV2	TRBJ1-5	TGTGCCAGCAGGCAACAGGGGGCGTTGGGCAATCAGCCCCAGCATTTT	CASRQQGALGNQPQHF
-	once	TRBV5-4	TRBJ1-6	TGTGCCAGCAGCGCGGCGGGACGGTATAATTCACCCCTCCACTTT	CASSAAGRYNSPLHF
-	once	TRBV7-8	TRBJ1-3	TGTGCCAGCAGCTCGAGCCGGAGCGGAAACACCATATATTTT	CASSSSRSGNTIYF
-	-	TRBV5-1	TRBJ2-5	TGCGCCAGCAGCTGGGGGACTCAAGAGACCCAGTACTTC	CASSWGTQETQYF
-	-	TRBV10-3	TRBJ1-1	TGTGCCATCAGGCGGGACCTGAACACTGAAGCTTTCTTT	CAIRRDLNTEAFF
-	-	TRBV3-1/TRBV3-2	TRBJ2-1	TGTGCCAGCAGCCAATGGGACTTTTACAATGAGCAGTTCTTC	CASSQWDFYNEQFF
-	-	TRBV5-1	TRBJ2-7	TGCGCCAGCAGCACCCGTCAGGGGAGCTCCTACGAGCAGTACTTC	CASSTRQGSSYEQYF
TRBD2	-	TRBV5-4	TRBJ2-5	TGTGCCAGCAGCCCGAAGATGGATAGCGGGGTAGGAGAGACCCAGTACTTC	CASSPKMDSGVGETQYF
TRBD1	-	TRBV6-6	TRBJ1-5	TGTGCCAGCACTCGAGGGGGCAGGGGGGTCCGTCTCGAGCCCCAGCATTTT	CASTRGGRGVRLEPQHF
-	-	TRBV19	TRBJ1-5	TGTGCCAGTAGTATCCTCCAGGGAGGGAGCAATCAGCCCCAGCATTTT	CASSILQGGSNQPQHF
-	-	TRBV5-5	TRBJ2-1	TGTGCCAGCAGCTCACAAACTAGGGATAGTAATGAGCAGTTCTTC	CASSSQTRDSNEQFF
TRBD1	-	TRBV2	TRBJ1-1	TGTGCCAGCAGTGAACGGGACAGGAACACTGAAGCTTTCTTT	CASSERDRNTEAFF
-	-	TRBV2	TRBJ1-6	TGTGCCAGCAGTGTATTACAGGAGAATTCACCCCTCCACTTT	CASSVLQENSPLHF
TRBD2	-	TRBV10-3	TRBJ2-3	TGTGCCATCGCGACTAGCGGGGGGGGCACAGATACGCAGTATTTT	CAIATSGGGTDTQYF
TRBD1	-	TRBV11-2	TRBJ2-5	TGTGCCAGCAGAACAATAGACAGGGGGCGCGTGCCCAAAGAGACCCAGTACTTC	CASRTIDRGRVPKETQYF
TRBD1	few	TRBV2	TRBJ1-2	TGTGCCAGCAGTGAATGGACAGGGAGAAACTATGGCTACACCTTC	CASSEWTGRNYGYTF
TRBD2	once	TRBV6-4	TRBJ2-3	TGTGCCAGCAGCCTAACTAGCGGGGGCACAGATACGCAGTATTTT	CASSLTSGGTDTQYF
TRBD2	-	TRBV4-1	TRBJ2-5	TGCGCCAGCAGCCAAGTTGAGTTCGGGGGGGAGACCCAGTACTTC	CASSQVEFGGETQYF
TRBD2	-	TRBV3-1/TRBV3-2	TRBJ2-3	TGTGCCAGCAGCCAACTAGCGGGGGCCTCTAGCACAGATACGCAGTATTTT	CASSQLAGASSTDTQYF
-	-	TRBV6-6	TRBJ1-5	TGTGCCAGCAGCCTAACAGTTAACAATCAGCCCCAGCATTTT	CASSLTVNNQPQHF
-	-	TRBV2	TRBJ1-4	TGTGCCAGCAGTGTGAGTGTGGAAAAACTGTTTTTT	CASSVSVEKLFF
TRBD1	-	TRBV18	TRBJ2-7	TGTGCCAGCTCACGAGAGACAGGGCTTGGCGAGCAGTACTTC	CASSRETGLGEQYF
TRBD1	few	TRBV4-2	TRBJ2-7	TGTGCCAGCAGCCGAGAGGACAGGGGGCCGTACGAGCAGTACTTC	CASSREDRGPYEQYF
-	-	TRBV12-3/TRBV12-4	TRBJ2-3	TGTGCCAGCAGTAACTATACGTTGGATACGCAGTATTTT	CASSNYTLDTQYF
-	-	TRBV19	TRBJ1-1	TGTGCCAGTAGTCTCCCGACCGGGACTGAAGCTTTCTTT	CASSLPTGTEAFF
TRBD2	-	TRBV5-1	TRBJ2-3	TGCGCCAGCAGCTTGGCGGAGGGAGGGGATACGCAGTATTTT	CASSLAEGGDTQYF
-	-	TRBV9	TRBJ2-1	TGTGCCAGCAGCGCCCCGTCGTTCGATGAGCAGTTCTTC	CASSAPSFDEQFF
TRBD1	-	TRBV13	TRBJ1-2	TGTGCCAGCAGCCCAAGACAGGGGCCTACCCCGGCGGTCGGCTACACCTTC	CASSPRQGPTPAVGYTF
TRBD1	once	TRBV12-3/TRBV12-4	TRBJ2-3	TGTGCCAGCAGTTCAGGGGGAGATACGCAGTATTTT	CASSSGGDTQYF
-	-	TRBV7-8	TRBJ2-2	TGTGCCAGCAGCTTAGGGTATAGGGGCGCAACGTCCACCGGGGAGCTGTTTTTT	CASSLGYRGATSTGELFF
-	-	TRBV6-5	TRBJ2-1	TGTGCCAGCAGTCCCTTGACGGGGTCCTACAATGAGCAGTTCTTC	CASSPLTGSYNEQFF
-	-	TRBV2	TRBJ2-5	TGTGCCAGCATGTCTCCTAGGGGATCGGGTGAGACCCAGTACTTC	CASMSPRGSGETQYF
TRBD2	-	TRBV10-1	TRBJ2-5	TGCGCCAGCAGTGACGGGGGGAATCAAGAGACCCAGTACTTC	CASSDGGNQETQYF
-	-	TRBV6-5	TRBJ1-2	TGTGCCAGCAGTTACTCGACTTCCAGGGGCCCTCGCGGCTACACCTTC	CASSYSTSRGPRGYTF
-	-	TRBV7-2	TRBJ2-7	TGTGCCAGCAGCTTTCTTCCTAGGCCCCTCGCCTCCGAGCAGTACTTC	CASSFLPRPLASEQYF
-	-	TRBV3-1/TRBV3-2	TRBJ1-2	TGTGCCAGCAGCCTTTCGGGAGTTTATGGCTACACCTTC	CASSLSGVYGYTF
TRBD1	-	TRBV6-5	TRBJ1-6	TGTGCCAGCAGTTATGGACAGGCCCCTAATTCACCCCTCCACTTT	CASSYGQAPNSPLHF
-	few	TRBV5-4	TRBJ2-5	TGTGCCAGCAGTTATAGCGGAGAGACCCAGTACTTC	CASSYSGETQYF
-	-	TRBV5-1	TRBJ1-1	TGCGCCAGCAGCTCAGGACAGATGAACACTGAAGCTTTCTTT	CASSSGQMNTEAFF
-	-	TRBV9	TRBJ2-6	TGTGCCAGCAGCCAGGGAAACTCTGGGGCCAACGTCCTGACTTTC	CASSQGNSGANVLTF
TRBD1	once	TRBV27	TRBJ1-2	TGTGCCAGCAGGCCCGGGACAGCTTGGAACTATGGCTACACCTTC	CASRPGTAWNYGYTF
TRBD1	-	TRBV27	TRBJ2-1	TGTGCCAGCAGCCCAGGGGCGGACAGGGTCTCCTCTGAGCAGTTCTTC	CASSPGADRVSSEQFF
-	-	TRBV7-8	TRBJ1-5	TGTGCCAGCAGCACGACGGGACATCATAGCAATCAGCCCCAGCATTTT	CASSTTGHHSNQPQHF
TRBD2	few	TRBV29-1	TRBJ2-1	TGCAGCGCCGGACGAGGGACTAGCGGCAACAATGAGCAGTTCTTC	CSAGRGTSGNNEQFF
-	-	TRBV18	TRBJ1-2	TGTGCCAGCTCACCAAGTCCCGACAGCTATGGCTACACCTTC	CASSPSPDSYGYTF
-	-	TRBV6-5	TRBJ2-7	TGTGCCAGCGCCAACGGCAGGGGAGCCTACGAGCAGTACTTC	CASANGRGAYEQYF
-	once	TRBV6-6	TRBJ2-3	TGTGCCAGCAGACCCCCGGGGGTGGGTTCCTACGATACGCAGTATTTT	CASRPPGVGSYDTQYF